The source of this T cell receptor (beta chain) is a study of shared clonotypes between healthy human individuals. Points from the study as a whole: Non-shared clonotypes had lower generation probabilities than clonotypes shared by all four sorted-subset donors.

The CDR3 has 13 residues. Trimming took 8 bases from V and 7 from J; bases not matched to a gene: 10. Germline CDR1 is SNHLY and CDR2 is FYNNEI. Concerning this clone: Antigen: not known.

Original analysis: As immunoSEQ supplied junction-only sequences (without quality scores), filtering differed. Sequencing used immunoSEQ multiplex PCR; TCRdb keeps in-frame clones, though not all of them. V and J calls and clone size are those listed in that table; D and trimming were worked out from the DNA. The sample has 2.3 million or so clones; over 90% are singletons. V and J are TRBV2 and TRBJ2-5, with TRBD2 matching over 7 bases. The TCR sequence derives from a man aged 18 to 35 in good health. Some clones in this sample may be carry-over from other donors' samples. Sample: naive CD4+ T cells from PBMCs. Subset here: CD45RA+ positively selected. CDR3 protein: CASGGRLAGTQYF. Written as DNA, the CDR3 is TGTGCCAGCGGCGGGAGACTAGCCGGGACCCAGTACTTC.